A few counts support the clone carrying this T cell receptor (beta chain). The time point is: newly diagnosed GD, antithyroid drugs for less than 3 months. PBMC-extracted RNA yielded the TCR library. The sample is drawn from a study of regulatory T cells in long-lasting Graves disease. The CDR3 is 16 residues long. The germline V gene encodes CDR1 SGDLS and CDR2 YYNGEE. V was clipped by 0 bases and J by 0 bases; unmatched bases: 3. Arm-PCR of CDR3 regions with iRepertoire HTBI primers generated TCR beta libraries. Using its own MiXCR run on the multiplex PCR reads, TCRdb lists one record per CDR3 protein. In the table there are just over 600,000 distinct CDR3 sequences, around 17% of which are singletons. These data were also filed under a second study, of T cells in Graves' hyperthyroidism and ophthalmopathy. This second report adds: Uncontrolled infection, other autoimmune disease, pregnancy or lactation excluded patients.

The specimen was peripheral blood mononuclear cells (PBMCs), collected at new diagnosis, from a patient treated with antithyroid drugs. The receptor was isolated from a woman aged 25-40 years with Graves disease. The chain employs TRBV9 and TRBJ2-3; TRBD2 agrees at 8 bases. CDR3 DNA sequence: TGTGCCAGCAGCGTAGGACCGGGAGGGAGCACAGATACGCAGTATTTT. Translation: CASSVGPGGSTDTQYF.